Sequencing of this T cell receptor beta chain was carried out in a study of shared clonotypes between healthy human individuals. The data were produced by immunoSEQ multiplex PCR, yet TCRdb's version contains in-frame clones alone and is incomplete. The repertoire holds 1,400,000 or so clones, with approximately 98.5% as singletons. The germline gives CDR1 SGHNT, CDR2 YENEEA. The CDR3 has 16 amino acids. After removal of 1 base from V and 8 bases from J, the junction contained 7 bases not matched to a gene. The chain has TRBV11-3 and TRBJ2-1, with TRBD2 matching 11 bases. Sequencing used naive CD4+ T cells sorted from blood. The subset here: CD45RA+ positively selected. The source of this sequence is a man in his thirties or forties in good health. The chain's CDR3 is CASSLGIAGGSDEQFF. The DNA for the CDR3 is TGTGCCAGCAGCTTAGGGATAGCGGGAGGGTCCGATGAGCAGTTCTTC.